This entry features one T cell receptor (beta chain) sequence. What it binds is unknown. Construction of TCR beta libraries was accomplished by means of UMI-labeled 5' RACE. Following a re-call of the 5' RACE reads, TCRdb has one entry per CDR3 protein and lacks DNA. The sample holds around 10,000 distinct CDR3 sequences. The entry originates in a study of human CD8 memory T cell subsets. It was CCR7+ PD-1+ TIGIT+ early memory CD8+ T cells with exhausted-like traits that constituted TPEX cells. It was by negative magnetic separation that total CD8+ T cells were enriched. CDR1 MNHEY and CDR2 SVGAGI come from the germline V gene. This CDR3 has 15 residues. General study results and limits: Precursor exhausted T cells appeared less diverse than stem-like memory T cells according to Chao1 estimates.

Material for sequencing was CD8+ T cells from PBMCs. This chain connects TRBV6-5 to TRBJ2-5; TCRdb reports TRBD1, a call that lacks DNA to check it against. The source is a human donor in good health. CDR3 in amino acids: CASSRTGVVQETQYF.